This T cell receptor (delta chain) comes out of a study of gamma-delta T cells after stem cell transplantation. A word on this clone: The junction shows a germline mismatch at one end, possibly a read error.

TCRdb re-processed the RT-PCR reads using CATT. In the table there are nearly 2,500 delta-chain clones, around 32% of which are singletons. Germline-derived CDR1 and CDR2 are GEAIGNYY and EKD. The CDR3 has 16 residues. The sample comprised gamma-delta T cells. The sequence came from a human donor. It is not recorded whose cells these are; they may come from a transplant donor. The J gene is TRDJ1, the V gene TRDV2; D is undetermined. CDR3 residues: CARDTVGERYTDKLIF. CDR3 coding DNA: TGTGCCCGTGACACCGTCGGAGAAAGGTACACCGATAAACTCATCTTT.